This TCR beta chain was documented in a study of T cells in Graves' hyperthyroidism and ophthalmopathy. As for the study in general: Peripheral blood was collected at initial diagnosis, before any treatment. Study observations and caveats: Ophthalmopathy stood apart from stable hyperthyroidism in a 13 V-J model.

This clonotype was observed a handful of times. Its target is unknown. Per germline, CDR1 SEHNR and CDR2 FQNEAQ (reference sequence). With 3 bases removed from V and 3 bases from J, the gap between germline ends came to 9 bases. The CDR3 loop spans 14 amino acids. There were TCR beta CDR3 regions amplified from RNA transcripts. The TCR CDR3 first-round RT-PCR relied on the HTBI primer set. TCRdb itself ran the multiplex PCR reads through MiXCR, one entry per CDR3 protein. The data show fewer than 650,000 distinct CDR3 sequences, with around 14% seen just once and approximately 6.4% held by the top ten.

This chain joins TRBV7-9 and TRBJ2-1; D is unresolved. The receptor was derived from a woman under 30 with Graves' ophthalmopathy. Sequencing used blood. The CDR3 DNA reads TGTGCCAGCAGCTTCGGCCCACTCTACAATGAGCAGTTCTTC. Its translation: CASSFGPLYNEQFF.